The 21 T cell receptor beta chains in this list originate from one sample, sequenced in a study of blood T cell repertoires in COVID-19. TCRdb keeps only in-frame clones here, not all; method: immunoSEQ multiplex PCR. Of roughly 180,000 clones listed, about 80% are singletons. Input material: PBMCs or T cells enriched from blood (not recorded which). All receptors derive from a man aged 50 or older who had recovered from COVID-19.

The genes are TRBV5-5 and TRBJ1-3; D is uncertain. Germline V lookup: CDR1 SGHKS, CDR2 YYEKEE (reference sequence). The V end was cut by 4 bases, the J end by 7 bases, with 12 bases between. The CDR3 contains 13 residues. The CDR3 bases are TGTGCCAGCAGCCCAGCGTCCGACAACACCATATATTTT. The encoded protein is CASSPASDNTIYF.

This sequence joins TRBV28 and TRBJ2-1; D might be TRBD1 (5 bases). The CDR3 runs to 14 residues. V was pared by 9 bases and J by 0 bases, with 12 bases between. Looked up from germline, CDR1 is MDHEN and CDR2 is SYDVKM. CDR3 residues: CASQGLGSYNEQFF. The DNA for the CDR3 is TGTGCCAGTCAGGGTCTGGGCTCCTACAATGAGCAGTTCTTC.

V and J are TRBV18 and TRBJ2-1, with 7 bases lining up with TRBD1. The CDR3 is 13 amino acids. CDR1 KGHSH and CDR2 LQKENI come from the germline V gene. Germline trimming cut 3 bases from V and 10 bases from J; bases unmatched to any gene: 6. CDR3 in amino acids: CASSPGQVKEQFF. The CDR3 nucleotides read TGTGCCAGCTCACCTGGACAGGTCAAAGAGCAGTTCTTC.

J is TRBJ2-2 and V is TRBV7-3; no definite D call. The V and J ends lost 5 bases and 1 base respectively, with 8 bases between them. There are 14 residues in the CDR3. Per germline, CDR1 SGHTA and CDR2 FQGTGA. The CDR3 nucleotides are TGTGCCAGCAGCGCTAGTCTGAACACCGGGGAGCTGTTTTTT. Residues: CASSASLNTGELFF.

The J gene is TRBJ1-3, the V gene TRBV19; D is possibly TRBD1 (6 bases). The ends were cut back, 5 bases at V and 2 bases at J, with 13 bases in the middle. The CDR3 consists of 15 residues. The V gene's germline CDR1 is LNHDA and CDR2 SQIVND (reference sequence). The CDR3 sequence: CASSPPRTAGNTIYF. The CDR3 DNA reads TGTGCCAGTAGTCCACCGCGGACAGCTGGAAACACCATATATTTT. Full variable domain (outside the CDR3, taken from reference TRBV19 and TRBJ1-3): DGGITQSPKYLFRKEGQNVTLSCEQNLNHDAMYWYRQDPGQGLRLIYYSQIVNDFQKGDIAEGYSVSREKKESFPLTVTSAQKNPTAFYLCASSPPRTAGNTIYFGEGSWLTVV.

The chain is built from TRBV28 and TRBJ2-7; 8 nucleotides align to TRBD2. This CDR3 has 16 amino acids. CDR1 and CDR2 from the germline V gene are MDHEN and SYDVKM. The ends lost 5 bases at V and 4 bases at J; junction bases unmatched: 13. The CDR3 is CASSPPYGREGYEQYF. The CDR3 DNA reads TGTGCCAGCAGTCCTCCGTACGGGAGGGAGGGGTACGAGCAGTACTTC.

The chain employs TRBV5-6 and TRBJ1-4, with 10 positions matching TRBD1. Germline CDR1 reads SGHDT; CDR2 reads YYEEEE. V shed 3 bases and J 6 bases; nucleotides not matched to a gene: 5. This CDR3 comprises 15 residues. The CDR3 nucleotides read TGTGCCAGCAGCTCCGACAGGGGGCGGGATGAAAAACTGTTTTTT. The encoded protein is CASSSDRGRDEKLFF.

CDR3 nucleotides: TGTGCCAGCAGCCCAGGACAGAATTATGGCTACACCTTC. This codes for CASSPGQNYGYTF. The chain combines TRBV11-1 with TRBJ1-2; possible D gene TRBD1, 6 bases. The CDR3 loop spans 13 amino acids. Trimming cost V 5 bases and J 5 bases, with 12 bases left between them. In germline, CDR1 is SGHAT, CDR2 FQDESV (reference sequence).

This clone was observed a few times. The CDR3 loop is CASSLDTGLKTDTQYF. In nucleotides, the CDR3 is TGCGCCAGCAGCTTGGATACAGGCCTGAAGACAGATACGCAGTATTTT. The chain employs TRBV5-1 and TRBJ2-3, with D possibly being TRBD1 (5 bases). V lost 0 bases and J lost 3, with 14 bases in between. The CDR3 contains 16 residues. The V gene's germline CDR1 is SGHRS and CDR2 YFSETQ.

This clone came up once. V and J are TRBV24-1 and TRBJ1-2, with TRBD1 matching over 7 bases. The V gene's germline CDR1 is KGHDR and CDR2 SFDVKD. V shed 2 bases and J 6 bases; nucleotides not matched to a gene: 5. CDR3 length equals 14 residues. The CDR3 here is CATSDSGQRDGYTF. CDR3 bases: TGTGCCACCAGTGATTCGGGACAGAGAGATGGCTACACCTTC.

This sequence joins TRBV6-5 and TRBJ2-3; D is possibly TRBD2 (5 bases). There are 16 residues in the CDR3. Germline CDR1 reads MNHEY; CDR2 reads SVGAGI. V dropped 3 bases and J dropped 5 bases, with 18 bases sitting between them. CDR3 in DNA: TGTGCCAGCAGTTATTGGAGGCGCGAACGGGGAGATACGCAGTATTTT. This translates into CASSYWRRERGDTQYF.

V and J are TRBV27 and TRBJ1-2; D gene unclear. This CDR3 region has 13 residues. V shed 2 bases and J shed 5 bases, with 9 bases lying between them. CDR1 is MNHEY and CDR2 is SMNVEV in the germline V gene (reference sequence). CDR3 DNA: TGTGCCAGCAGTTTAAGAGGTACTTATGGCTACACCTTC. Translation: CASSLRGTYGYTF.

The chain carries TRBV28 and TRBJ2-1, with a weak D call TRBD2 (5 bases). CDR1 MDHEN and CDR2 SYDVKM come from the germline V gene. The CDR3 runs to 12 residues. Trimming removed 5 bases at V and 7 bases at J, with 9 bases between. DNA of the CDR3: TGTGCCAGCAGTACAACTAGGAATGAGCAGTTCTTC. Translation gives CASSTTRNEQFF.

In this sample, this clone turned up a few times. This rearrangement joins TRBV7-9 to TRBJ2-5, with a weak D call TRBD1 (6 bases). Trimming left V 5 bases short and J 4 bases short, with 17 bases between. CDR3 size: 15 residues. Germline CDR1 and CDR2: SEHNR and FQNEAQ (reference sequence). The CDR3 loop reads CASSEGQGPIETQYF. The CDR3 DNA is TGTGCCAGCAGCGAAGGCCAGGGGCCGATAGAGACCCAGTACTTC.

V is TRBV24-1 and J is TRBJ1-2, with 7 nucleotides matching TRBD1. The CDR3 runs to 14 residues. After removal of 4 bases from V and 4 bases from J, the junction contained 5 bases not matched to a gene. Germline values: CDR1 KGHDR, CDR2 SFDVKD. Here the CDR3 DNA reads TGTGCCACCAGTGAAAGGGGACAGCTCTATGGCTACACCTTC. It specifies CATSERGQLYGYTF.

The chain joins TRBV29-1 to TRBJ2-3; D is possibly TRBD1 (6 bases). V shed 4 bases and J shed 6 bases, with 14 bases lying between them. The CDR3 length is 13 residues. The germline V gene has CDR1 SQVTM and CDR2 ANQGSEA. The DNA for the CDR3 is TGCAGCGTTGGACAATTGGGGGCGGATACGCAGTATTTT. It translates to CSVGQLGADTQYF.

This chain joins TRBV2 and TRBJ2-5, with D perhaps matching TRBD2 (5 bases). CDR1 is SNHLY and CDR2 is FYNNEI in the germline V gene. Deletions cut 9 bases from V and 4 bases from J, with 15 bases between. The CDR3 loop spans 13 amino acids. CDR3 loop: CASGLTPPETQYF. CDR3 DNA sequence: TGTGCCAGTGGACTGACACCTCCAGAGACCCAGTACTTC.

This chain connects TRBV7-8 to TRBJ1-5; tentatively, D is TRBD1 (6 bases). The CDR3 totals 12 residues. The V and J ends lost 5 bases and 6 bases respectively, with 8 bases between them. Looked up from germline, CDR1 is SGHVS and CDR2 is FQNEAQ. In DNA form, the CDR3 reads TGTGCCAGCAGCCTCAGGGGTCAGCCCCAGCATTTT. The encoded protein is CASSLRGQPQHF.

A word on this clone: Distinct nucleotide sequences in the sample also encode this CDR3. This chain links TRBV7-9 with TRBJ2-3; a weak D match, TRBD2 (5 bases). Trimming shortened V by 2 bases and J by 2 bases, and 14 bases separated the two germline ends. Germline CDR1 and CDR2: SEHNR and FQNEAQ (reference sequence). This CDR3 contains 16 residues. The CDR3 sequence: CASSLLSGSTTDTQYF. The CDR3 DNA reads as TGTGCCAGCAGCTTACTCTCGGGATCCACCACAGATACGCAGTATTTT.

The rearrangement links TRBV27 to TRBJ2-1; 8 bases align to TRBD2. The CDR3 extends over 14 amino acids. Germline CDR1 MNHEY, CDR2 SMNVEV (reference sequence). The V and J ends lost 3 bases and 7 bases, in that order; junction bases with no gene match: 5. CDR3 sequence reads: CASSFSAGVNEQFF. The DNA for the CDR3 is TGTGCCAGCAGTTTTTCAGCGGGAGTTAATGAGCAGTTCTTC.

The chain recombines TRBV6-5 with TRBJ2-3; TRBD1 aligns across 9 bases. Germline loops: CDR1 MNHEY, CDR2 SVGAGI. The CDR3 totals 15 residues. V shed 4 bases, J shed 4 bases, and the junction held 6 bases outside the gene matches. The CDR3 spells CASSLPGQGADTQYF. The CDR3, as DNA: TGTGCCAGCAGTTTACCGGGACAGGGCGCAGATACGCAGTATTTT.